The 23 T cell receptor beta chains reported below all come from one sample, sequenced in a study of cytomegalovirus exposure and HLA in healthy donors. Method: immunoSEQ multiplex PCR; TCRdb's copy keeps in-frame clones and lacks some. The repertoire holds some 150,000 clones, 70% to 90% seen once, with 6.2% in the top ten. The sequenced sample was PBMCs. Receptors were obtained from a young woman in good health and CMV-seropositive.

The rearrangement joins TRBV6-1 to TRBJ2-6, with 7 bases matching TRBD2. With 2 bases clipped from V and 0 bases from J, the junction kept 4 bases outside the gene matches. This CDR3 contains 17 residues. Germline lookup yields CDR1 MNHNS and CDR2 SASEGT. The CDR3 here is CASSEWPGGSGANVLTF. The CDR3 DNA reads as TGTGCCAGCAGTGAATGGCCGGGGGGCTCTGGGGCCAACGTCCTGACTTTC.

This clone was seen a few times. This chain joins TRBV27 and TRBJ1-5; TRBD1 is a possible D gene (6 bases). Germline V gene sequence: CDR1 MNHEY, CDR2 SMNVEV (reference sequence). Trimming cost V 6 bases and J 0 bases, with 12 bases left between them. The CDR3 contains 15 residues. For the CDR3, the DNA is TGTGCCAGCAGGTGGACAGTGGATAGCAATCAGCCCCAGCATTTT. The encoded protein is CASRWTVDSNQPQHF.

CDR3 protein: CASSPRTANYGYTF. CDR3 sequence (DNA): TGTGCCAGCAGCCCCCGGACAGCTAACTATGGCTACACCTTC. The V gene is TRBV5-8, the J gene TRBJ1-2; possible D gene TRBD1, 6 bases. Trimming left V 4 bases short and J 0 bases short, with 10 bases between. Germline-derived CDR1 and CDR2 are SGHTS and YDEGEE. CDR3 length equals 14 residues.

A word on this clone: This sample includes further DNA sequences coding for the same CDR3. The V gene is TRBV11-2, the J gene TRBJ2-7, with TRBD1 identical over 9 bases. This CDR3 spans 13 amino acids. Germline assignment: CDR1 SGHAT and CDR2 FQNNGV. V gave up 5 bases and J gave up 3 bases; unmatched junction bases: 2. The CDR3 is CASSRDRVYEQYF. CDR3 DNA: TGTGCCAGCAGCAGGGACAGGGTCTACGAGCAGTACTTC.

This chain links TRBV4-1 with TRBJ2-7; tentatively, D is TRBD2 (6 bases). Trimming stripped 2 bases from V and 1 base from J, with 12 bases between. This CDR3 is 15 amino acids long. Per germline, CDR1 MGHRA and CDR2 YSYEKL. Here the CDR3 DNA reads TGCGCCAGCAGCCAAATAGCGGCCCCGTCCTACGAGCAGTACTTC. Its protein product is CASSQIAAPSYEQYF.

This clone was observed a handful of times. This chain uses TRBV5-1 with TRBJ1-2; possibly TRBD1 for D (5 bases). CDR1 is SGHRS, CDR2 YFSETQ, per germline. V lost 4 bases and J lost 4, with 14 bases in between. This CDR3 spans 14 amino acids. The CDR3: CASSPDTFPYGYTF. DNA of the CDR3: TGCGCCAGCAGCCCGGACACCTTCCCCTATGGCTACACCTTC. The variable domain in full, completed from reference TRBV5-1 and TRBJ1-2, reads KAGVTQTPRYLIKTRGQQVTLSCSPISGHRSVSWYQQTPGQGLQFLFEYFSETQRNKGNFPGRFSGRQFSNSRSEMNVSTLELGDSALYLCASSPDTFPYGYTFGSGTRLTVV.

This chain joins TRBV5-1 and TRBJ2-2; 10 bases agree with TRBD2. The CDR3 sequence is 16 residues long. V trimming: 4 bases; J trimming: 4 bases; junction bases outside the gene matches: 7. Germline V gene sequence: CDR1 SGHRS, CDR2 YFSETQ. CDR3 in amino acids: CASSLTSGISTGELFF. CDR3 DNA: TGCGCCAGCAGCCTCACTAGCGGGATAAGCACCGGGGAGCTGTTTTTT.

V usage is TRBV27 and J usage is TRBJ2-7, with 7 bases matching TRBD2. Germline CDR1 reads MNHEY; CDR2 reads SMNVEV (reference sequence). The V and J ends lost 5 bases and 0 bases, in that order; junction bases with no gene match: 7. CDR3 length: 15 amino acids. The DNA of the CDR3 is TGTGCCAGCAGTAGGGGAGGGACGGTCTCCTACGAGCAGTACTTC. It encodes CASSRGGTVSYEQYF.

This clone was observed a single time. This chain connects TRBV4-1 to TRBJ1-2, with D possibly matching TRBD1 (5 bases). Per the germline V gene, CDR1 is MGHRA and CDR2 is YSYEKL. The length of the CDR3 is 15 residues. The V gene lost 2 bases and the J gene lost 3 bases, with 13 bases spanning the gap. The CDR3 loop reads CASSQLARADYGYTF. The DNA of the CDR3 is TGCGCCAGCAGCCAATTGGCCAGGGCCGACTATGGCTACACCTTC.

The V call is TRBV4-1, the J call TRBJ1-2, with D tentatively TRBD1 (5 bases). Germline V gene sequence: CDR1 MGHRA, CDR2 YSYEKL. V was pared by 0 bases and J by 3 bases, with 17 bases between. The CDR3 contains 17 residues. Here the CDR3 DNA reads TGCGCCAGCAGCCAAGAAACCCCTGGGGGGGTCGACTATGGCTACACCTTC. Residues: CASSQETPGGVDYGYTF.

The CDR3 DNA sequence: TGTGCCACCAGCACGGGTACGGGGAACTACGAGCAGTACTTC. This gives the protein CATSTGTGNYEQYF. The chain uses TRBV15 and TRBJ2-7; tentatively, D is TRBD2 (5 bases). The germline CDR1 and CDR2 sequences are LNHNV and YYDKDF (reference sequence). V dropped 4 bases and J dropped 3 bases, with 13 bases sitting between them. The CDR3 is 14 amino acids.

This clone was seen just once. V gene TRBV5-4 combines with J gene TRBJ2-5; 8 bases agree with TRBD1. Unmatched junction bases numbered 4, after V lost 2 bases and J lost 1 base. The germline V gene has CDR1 SGHNT and CDR2 YYREEE (reference sequence). This CDR3 has 15 amino acids. CDR3 loop: CASSFKTGAQETQYF. The CDR3 DNA reads as TGTGCCAGCAGCTTCAAGACAGGGGCCCAAGAGACCCAGTACTTC. The full variable domain, in which reference TRBV5-4 and TRBJ2-5 provide the parts outside the CDR3, is ETGVTQSPTHLIKTRGQQVTLRCSSQSGHNTVSWYQQALGQGPQFIFQYYREEENGRGNFPPRFSGLQFPNYSSELNVNALELDDSALYLCASSFKTGAQETQYFGPGTRLLVL.

The chain combines TRBV28 with TRBJ2-1; 7 bases match TRBD1. CDR1 is MDHEN and CDR2 is SYDVKM in the germline V gene. The CDR3 extends over 15 amino acids. The junction had 7 bases not matched to a gene; V was cut back by 2 bases and J by 6 bases. CDR3 protein: CASSLDRVVLNEQFF. CDR3 coding DNA: TGTGCCAGCAGTTTAGACAGGGTAGTCCTCAATGAGCAGTTCTTC.

The chain combines TRBV19 with TRBJ2-1; 8 positions agree with TRBD2. The V gene end was trimmed by 8 bases and the J gene end by 9 bases; junction bases not matched to a gene: 3. CDR3 size: 11 residues. The germline V gene has CDR1 LNHDA and CDR2 SQIVND (reference sequence). CDR3 nucleotide sequence: TGTGCCAGTTCCGGGGGGGGTGAGCAGTTCTTC. Amino acid sequence: CASSGGGEQFF. The whole variable domain, filled in from reference TRBV19 and TRBJ2-1, reads DGGITQSPKYLFRKEGQNVTLSCEQNLNHDAMYWYRQDPGQGLRLIYYSQIVNDFQKGDIAEGYSVSREKKESFPLTVTSAQKNPTAFYLCASSGGGEQFFGPGTRLTVL.

The chain couples TRBV11-3 to TRBJ2-2; 8 bases line up with TRBD2. Germline CDR1 is SGHNT and CDR2 is YENEEA. This CDR3 is built from 15 residues. Trimming at V came to 4 bases and at J to 3 bases, leaving 4 bases not matched to a gene. CDR3 amino acids: CASSSQRGHTGELFF. The CDR3 nucleotides are TGTGCCAGCAGCTCTCAGCGGGGGCACACCGGGGAGCTGTTTTTT.

The rearrangement uses TRBV5-1 and TRBJ2-5; 7 bases line up with TRBD2. The V gene's germline CDR1 is SGHRS and CDR2 YFSETQ. This CDR3 is 14 amino acids long. V was pared by 4 bases and J by 5 bases, with 8 bases of the junction left unmatched. CDR3 amino acids: CASSASTSRETQYF. CDR3 nucleotide sequence: TGCGCCAGCAGCGCCTCGACTAGCAGGGAGACCCAGTACTTC. Full variable domain (missing parts from reference TRBV5-1 and TRBJ2-5): KAGVTQTPRYLIKTRGQQVTLSCSPISGHRSVSWYQQTPGQGLQFLFEYFSETQRNKGNFPGRFSGRQFSNSRSEMNVSTLELGDSALYLCASSASTSRETQYFGPGTRLLVL.

This rearrangement joins TRBV27 to TRBJ1-5; D unresolved. The V end was cut by 5 bases, the J end by 3 bases, with 8 bases between. Germline values: CDR1 MNHEY, CDR2 SMNVEV (reference sequence). The CDR3 loop spans 13 amino acids. The CDR3 region is CASSRLPNQPQHF. The CDR3 region has the DNA TGTGCCAGCAGTCGACTGCCCAATCAGCCCCAGCATTTT.

This clone was counted once. J is TRBJ1-1 and V is TRBV9; unclear D gene. Looked up from germline, CDR1 is SGDLS and CDR2 is YYNGEE. The V end was cut by 4 bases, the J end by 4 bases, with 11 bases between. There are 13 residues in the CDR3. The CDR3 DNA is TGTGCCAGCAGCCCGCGGAGGGCCACTGAAGCTTTCTTT. Its translation is CASSPRRATEAFF.

The rearrangement joins TRBV4-1 to TRBJ1-1, with 7 bases aligning to TRBD1. This CDR3 comprises 14 residues. The germline V gene has CDR1 MGHRA and CDR2 YSYEKL. The V segment lost 1 base and the J segment 5 bases; nucleotides outside the gene matches: 4. The CDR3 here is CASSQGQGRTEAFF. The CDR3 region has the DNA TGCGCCAGCAGCCAAGGACAGGGACGGACTGAAGCTTTCTTT.

This clone appeared a few times. The chain has TRBV7-9 and TRBJ1-5; 11 nucleotides agree with TRBD1. In germline, CDR1 is SEHNR, CDR2 FQNEAQ (reference sequence). CDR3 size: 15 residues. V lost 5 bases, J lost 8 bases, and 8 bases stayed unmatched. The CDR3 sequence is CASSPRGQGAEPQHF. In DNA, the CDR3 is TGTGCCAGCAGCCCCCGAGGACAGGGGGCTGAGCCCCAGCATTTT. The variable domain in full, completed from reference TRBV7-9 and TRBJ1-5, reads DTGVSQNPRHKITKRGQNVTFRCDPISEHNRLYWYRQTLGQGPEFLTYFQNEAQLEKSRLLSDRFSAERPKGSFSTLEIQRTEQGDSAMYLCASSPRGQGAEPQHFGDGTRLSIL.

This clone was counted once. The gene calls are TRBV2 and TRBJ2-3; 10 nucleotides line up with TRBD2. The CDR3 has 13 residues. The V gene end was trimmed by 11 bases and the J gene end by 3 bases; junction bases not matched to a gene: 5. The germline gives CDR1 SNHLY, CDR2 FYNNEI. CDR3: CAGKREGTDTQYF. The CDR3 coding sequence is TGTGCCGGGAAGCGGGAGGGAACAGATACGCAGTATTTT. Full variable domain (outside the CDR3, taken from reference TRBV2 and TRBJ2-3): EPEVTQTPSHQVTQMGQEVILRCVPISNHLYFYWYRQILGQKVEFLVSFYNNEISEKSEIFDDQFSVERPDGSNFTLKIRSTKLEDSAMYFCAGKREGTDTQYFGPGTRLTVL.

The rearrangement links TRBV13 to TRBJ1-2, with D unclear. Deletions cut 5 bases from V and 8 bases from J, with 12 bases between. This CDR3 contains 12 residues. Looked up from germline, CDR1 is PRHDT and CDR2 is FYEKMQ (reference sequence). The CDR3 spells CASSQRNGGYTF. In DNA, the CDR3 is TGTGCCAGCAGCCAACGGAACGGGGGCTACACCTTC.

In its sample, this clone was seen once. The chain links TRBV6-1 to TRBJ1-1; D possibly corresponds to TRBD1 (6 bases). CDR3 size: 15 residues. Trimming shortened V by 2 bases and J by 4 bases, and 14 bases separated the two germline ends. Germline V gene sequence: CDR1 MNHNS, CDR2 SASEGT. The CDR3 DNA follows: TGTGCCAGCAGTGAACTCTGGGGGCAAGTCACTGAAGCTTTCTTT. This gives the protein CASSELWGQVTEAFF.